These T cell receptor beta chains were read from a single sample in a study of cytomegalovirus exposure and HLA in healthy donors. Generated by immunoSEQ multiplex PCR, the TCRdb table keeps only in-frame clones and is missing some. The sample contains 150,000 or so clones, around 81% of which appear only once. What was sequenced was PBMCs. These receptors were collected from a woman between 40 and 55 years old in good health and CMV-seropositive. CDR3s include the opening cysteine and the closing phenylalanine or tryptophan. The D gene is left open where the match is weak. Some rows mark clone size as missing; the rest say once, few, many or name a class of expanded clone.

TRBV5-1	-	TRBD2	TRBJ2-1	TGCGCCAGCAGCTTGATGGGGACTAGCGGGTACAATGAGCAGTTCTTC	CASSLMGTSGYNEQFF
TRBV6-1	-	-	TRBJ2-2	TGTGCCAGCAGTGCGTCGAGGGCGTCCGGGGAGCTGTTTTTT	CASSASRASGELFF
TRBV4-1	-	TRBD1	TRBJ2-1	TGCGCCAGCAGCTGGACAGGGGGCGAATACAATGAGCAGTTCTTC	CASSWTGGEYNEQFF
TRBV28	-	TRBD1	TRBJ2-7	TGTGCCAGCAGTTTGGGGACAGGGAGCTCCTACGAGCAGTACTTC	CASSLGTGSSYEQYF
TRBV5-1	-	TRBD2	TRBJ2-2	TGCGCCAGCAGCCCCAGAACTAGCGCGAACACCGGGGAGCTGTTTTTT	CASSPRTSANTGELFF
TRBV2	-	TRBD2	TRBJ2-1	TGTGCCAGCAGTGGCAGGACTAGCGGGAGGGCCGTAAATGAGCAGTTCTTC	CASSGRTSGRAVNEQFF
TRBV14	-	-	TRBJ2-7	TGTGCCAGCAGCCAAGGAAGCGGGCCCTACGAGCAGTACTTC	CASSQGSGPYEQYF
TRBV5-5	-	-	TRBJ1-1	TGTGCCAGCAGCCCCCAGGGCCATCCGGGAGGGGCTTTCTTT	CASSPQGHPGGAFF
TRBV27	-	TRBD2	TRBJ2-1	TGTGCCAGCAGTTCCGCGGGACTAGCGGGAGATGAGCAGTTCTTC	CASSSAGLAGDEQFF
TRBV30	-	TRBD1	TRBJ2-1	TGTGCCTTAGGGGCGACAGGGGTTTCCTACAATGAGCAGTTCTTC	CALGATGVSYNEQFF
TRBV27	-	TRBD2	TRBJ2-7	TGTGCCAGCAGTCGCCGGGGGGAGCACGAGCAGTACTTC	CASSRRGEHEQYF
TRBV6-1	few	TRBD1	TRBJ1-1	TGTGCCAGCAGTGACGGGACAGGGGGCGGGACTGAAGCTTTCTTT	CASSDGTGGGTEAFF
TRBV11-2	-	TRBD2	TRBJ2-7	TGTGCCAGCAGCCCTGAGCGGGAGTCTTTTTACGAGCAGTACTTC	CASSPERESFYEQYF
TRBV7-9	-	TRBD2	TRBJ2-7	TGTGCCAGCAGCCCACCGGGACTAGCGGGAACGGGCGAGCAGTACTTC	CASSPPGLAGTGEQYF
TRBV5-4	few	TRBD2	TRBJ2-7	TGTGCCAGCAGCTCTCAGGGAGGGTTTGGCGAGCAGTACTTC	CASSSQGGFGEQYF
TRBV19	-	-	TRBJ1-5	TGTGCCAGTAGTATAGGAACAGCCCTCGATCAGCCCCAGCATTTT	CASSIGTALDQPQHF
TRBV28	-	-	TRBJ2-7	TGTGCCAGCTGGACTATGGGGCAGGCCCACTACGAGCAGTACTTC	CASWTMGQAHYEQYF
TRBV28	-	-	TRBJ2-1	TGTGCCAGCAGTTTAGTGGCGGGACGGGTATACAATGAGCAGTTCTTC	CASSLVAGRVYNEQFF
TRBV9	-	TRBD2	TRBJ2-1	TGTGCCAGCAGCGGCGGTAGCGGGACACATGAGCAGTTCTTC	CASSGGSGTHEQFF
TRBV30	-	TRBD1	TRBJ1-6	TGTGCCTGGAGCATGGGGGACAGCAATTCACCCCTCCACTTT	CAWSMGDSNSPLHF
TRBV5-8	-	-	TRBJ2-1	TGTGCCAGCAGCTTGGGCTCTAGTTTCTACAATGAGCAGTTCTTC	CASSLGSSFYNEQFF
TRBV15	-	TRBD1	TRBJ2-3	TGTGCCACCAGGGGACAGGGGGCAACAGATACGCAGTATTTT	CATRGQGATDTQYF
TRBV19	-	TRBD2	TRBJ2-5	TGTGCCAGTAGTTTCTCCAGCGGGAGGGAGACCCAGTACTTC	CASSFSSGRETQYF
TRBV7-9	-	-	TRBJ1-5	TGTGCCAGCAGCTTAGCGCGGGGGGGTGGCAATCAGCCCCAGCATTTT	CASSLARGGGNQPQHF
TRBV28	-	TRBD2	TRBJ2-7	TGTGCCAGCAGCCCCGAAGGAGCGGGAGCTTCCTACGAGCAGTACTTC	CASSPEGAGASYEQYF
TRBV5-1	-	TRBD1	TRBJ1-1	TGCGCCAGCAGCTTGGGACAGGGGGGTTTCATGAACACTGAAGCTTTCTTT	CASSLGQGGFMNTEAFF
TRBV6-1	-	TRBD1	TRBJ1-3	TGTGCCAGCGCCCCCAGGGGGGCGCGGGGAAACACCATATATTTT	CASAPRGARGNTIYF
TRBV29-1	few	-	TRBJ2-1	TGCAGCGTAGTGTTACAGGCCAATGAGCAGTTCTTC	CSVVLQANEQFF
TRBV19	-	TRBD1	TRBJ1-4	TGTGCCAGTAGTATACGGACAGGGAACGAAAAACTGTTTTTT	CASSIRTGNEKLFF
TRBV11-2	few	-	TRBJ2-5	TGTGCCAGCAGCTTACAGGGGGGAGAGACCCAGTACTTC	CASSLQGGETQYF
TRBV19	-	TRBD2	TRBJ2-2	TGTGCCAGTAGTGTCGGACTAGCGGGAGGGCCCCCCGGGGAGCTGTTTTTT	CASSVGLAGGPPGELFF
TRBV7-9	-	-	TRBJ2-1	TGTGCCAGCAGGGCGGGGGCGGGGCAGTTCTTC	CASRAGAGQFF
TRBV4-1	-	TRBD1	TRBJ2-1	TGCGCCAGCAGCCATTTCGACAGGGAAAACAATGAGCAGTTCTTC	CASSHFDRENNEQFF
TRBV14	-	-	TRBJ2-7	TGTGCCAGCAGCCCCCCGGGGAGAGGGCTCTTTAACGAGCAGTACTTC	CASSPPGRGLFNEQYF
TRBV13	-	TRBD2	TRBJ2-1	TGTGCCAGCAGCGGGGGCGGGAGGGGAAATGAGCAGTTCTTC	CASSGGGRGNEQFF
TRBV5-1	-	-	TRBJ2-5	TGCGCCAGCAGCTTGGGAAATAGAGAGACCCAGTACTTC	CASSLGNRETQYF